The 15 T cell receptor beta chains below were found in one sample sequenced in a study of CD8 T cells in Susac syndrome. Random hexamers served to reverse transcribe roughly 0.45 to 1 ug RNA. MiXCR was run by TCRdb on the immunoSEQ multiplex PCR reads, yielding one entry per CDR3 protein. The data hold about 130,000 distinct CDR3 sequences, with 90% to 95% observed a single time. The specimen was CD4+ T cells from PBMCs. The receptors here all came from a human donor in good health.

The chain is built from TRBV3-1 and TRBJ2-3; D uncertain. Germline V gives CDR1 LGHDT, CDR2 YNNKEL (reference sequence). The CDR3 covers 16 residues. Trimming stripped 0 bases from V and 2 bases from J, with 12 bases between. CDR3 residues: CASSQESPFHTDTQYF. The DNA for the CDR3 is TGTGCCAGCAGCCAAGAGAGCCCCTTCCACACAGATACGCAGTATTTT.

This clonotype has only one observation. The J gene is TRBJ2-7, the V gene TRBV7-8; weak D call: TRBD1 (6 bases). This CDR3 contains 15 residues. Germline CDR1 SGHVS, CDR2 FQNEAQ. V was cut by 2 bases and J by 0 bases, with 11 bases left in between. This CDR3 reads CASSLRDTPSYEQYF. The CDR3 bases are TGTGCCAGCAGCTTACGGGACACCCCCTCCTACGAGCAGTACTTC.

The chain employs TRBV20-1 and TRBJ2-2; a possible D gene is TRBD2 (6 bases). CDR3 length equals 12 residues. The V and J ends lost 4 bases and 12 bases respectively, with 15 bases between them. Per germline, CDR1 DFQATT and CDR2 SNEGSKA (reference sequence). Here the CDR3 reads CSATEGGGKLFF. CDR3 bases: TGCAGTGCTACGGAGGGTGGGGGGAAGCTGTTTTTT.

The rearrangement joins TRBV5-1 to TRBJ2-6; possible D gene TRBD1, 5 bases. In germline, CDR1 is SGHRS, CDR2 YFSETQ. CDR3 size: 15 residues. Trimming left V 3 bases short and J 0 bases short, with 7 bases between. The CDR3 DNA sequence: TGCGCCAGCAGCTCCCAGGGCTCTGGGGCCAACGTCCTGACTTTC. Amino acid sequence: CASSSQGSGANVLTF.

V is TRBV5-1 and J is TRBJ2-1; no clear D. The V and J ends lost 0 bases and 9 bases respectively, with 7 bases between them. Germline V CDR1 and CDR2: SGHRS, YFSETQ. CDR3 length equals 12 residues. The CDR3 spells CASSLELLEQFF. In DNA form, the CDR3 reads TGCGCCAGCAGCTTGGAGCTTCTTGAGCAGTTCTTC.

This sequence joins TRBV3-1 and TRBJ1-1, with D uncertain. The V gene's germline CDR1 is LGHDT and CDR2 YNNKEL (reference sequence). Trimming cost V 5 bases and J 0 bases, with 7 bases left between them. The CDR3 is made up of 13 amino acids. CDR3 sequence reads: CASSKTVNTEAFF. CDR3 DNA sequence: TGTGCCAGCAGCAAAACAGTGAACACTGAAGCTTTCTTT. The variable domain in full, completed from reference TRBV3-1 and TRBJ1-1, reads DTAVSQTPKYLVTQMGNDKSIKCEQNLGHDTMYWYKQDSKKFLKIMFSYNNKELIINETVPNRFSPKSPDKAHLNLHINSLELGDSAVYFCASSKTVNTEAFFGQGTRLTVV.

The chain has TRBV20-1 and TRBJ2-7; 13 positions match TRBD2. After removal of 1 base from V and 2 bases from J, the junction contained 17 bases not matched to a gene. Germline-derived CDR1 and CDR2 are DFQATT and SNEGSKA (reference sequence). The CDR3 loop spans 20 amino acids. This CDR3 reads CSARVIKPGTSGEGTYEQYF. The CDR3 DNA reads as TGCAGTGCTAGAGTGATCAAACCCGGGACTAGCGGGGAGGGAACCTACGAGCAGTACTTC.

The rearrangement joins TRBV30 to TRBJ1-1, with D possibly being TRBD1 (6 bases). The germline CDR1 and CDR2 sequences are GTSNPN and SVGIG (reference sequence). V was trimmed by 4 bases and J by 0 bases, leaving 12 bases between them. This CDR3 comprises 14 residues. CDR3 in amino acids: CAWTSGTMNTEAFF. In DNA, the CDR3 is TGTGCCTGGACCTCTGGGACAATGAACACTGAAGCTTTCTTT.

V and J are TRBV13 and TRBJ2-2; the match to TRBD2 covers 16 bases. Germline V gene lookup returns CDR1 PRHDT and CDR2 FYEKMQ (reference sequence). The CDR3 sequence is 19 residues long. Unmatched junction bases numbered 11, after V lost 4 bases and J lost 6 bases. The CDR3 here is CASSSPSGLAGGRSGELFF. CDR3 in DNA: TGTGCCAGCAGCTCGCCGTCGGGACTAGCGGGAGGGCGATCCGGGGAGCTGTTTTTT.

The gene calls are TRBV3-1 and TRBJ2-5; 9 bases map to TRBD2. Trimming removed 3 bases from V and 4 bases from J; junction bases left unmatched: 3. The CDR3 covers 14 residues. Germline loops: CDR1 LGHDT, CDR2 YNNKEL (reference sequence). CDR3 in amino acids: CASSQRGGPETQYF. In DNA form, the CDR3 reads TGTGCCAGCAGCCAGCGGGGGGGGCCAGAGACCCAGTACTTC.

V gene TRBV3-1 combines with J gene TRBJ1-1, with a possible D match to TRBD1 (5 bases). V was cut by 2 bases and J by 0 bases, with 10 bases left in between. This CDR3 comprises 15 residues. Germline CDR1 and CDR2: LGHDT and YNNKEL (reference sequence). In nucleotides, the CDR3 is TGTGCCAGCAGCCAATCGGGACTCATGAACACTGAAGCTTTCTTT. It is translated as CASSQSGLMNTEAFF.

This rearrangement joins TRBV29-1 to TRBJ2-5; weak D call: TRBD1 (6 bases). Germline V gene data show CDR1 as SQVTM and CDR2 as ANQGSEA. Trimming stripped 5 bases from V and 4 bases from J, with 14 bases between. The CDR3 consists of 13 residues. The CDR3 bases are TGCAGCGTTCGCAGGGGCCCAAGAGAGACCCAGTACTTC. It codes for CSVRRGPRETQYF.

The V gene is TRBV25-1, the J gene TRBJ1-5; a possible D gene is TRBD1 (5 bases). Germline CDR1 MGHDK, CDR2 SYGVNS. The CDR3 is 14 residues long. The ends were cut back, 4 bases at V and 3 bases at J, with 10 bases in the middle. The CDR3 here is CASSGQGPNQPQHF. DNA for the CDR3: TGTGCCAGCAGTGGTCAGGGTCCCAATCAGCCCCAGCATTTT.

The CDR3 loop reads CASSFWEGDTEAFF. The CDR3, as DNA: TGTGCCAGCAGCTTCTGGGAAGGGGACACTGAAGCTTTCTTT. V gene TRBV7-8 combines with J gene TRBJ1-1, with D perhaps TRBD1 (5 bases). V lost 3 bases, J lost 3 bases, and 11 bases lay in between. The CDR3 runs to 14 residues. Germline V gene lookup returns CDR1 SGHVS and CDR2 FQNEAQ.

The chain has TRBV15 and TRBJ2-7, with TRBD2 as a possible D gene (5 bases). Germline values: CDR1 LNHNV, CDR2 YYDKDF (reference sequence). The CDR3 has 13 residues. V lost 0 bases and J 5 bases, leaving 8 bases between the germline ends. For the CDR3, the DNA is TGTGCCACCAGCAGAGATTTGGGAGACGAGCAGTACTTC. It codes for CATSRDLGDEQYF.